The entry that follows covers one T cell receptor beta chain sequence. Its target is not known. The sample originates from a study of cytomegalovirus exposure and HLA in healthy donors. Study findings and constraints: As a later analysis revealed, the rate of TCR association differed by HLA locus, with DRB1 most and HLA-C fewest. More clonal expansion characterized HLA-associated TCR beta chains than equally common others in a later analysis. Prior analysis indicated that the majority of TCR beta V segments exhibited productivity approximately 90% or approximately 30% of the time.

The PCR used 60 Vbeta and 13 Jbeta primers. In the authors' methods: Tens of millions of unique TCR beta chains, roughly 11 million shared, were counted in a later analysis. Produced via immunoSEQ multiplex PCR; TCRdb's table is partial and in-frame only. V and J calls plus clone size are reproduced from that table; the DNA served to infer D and trimming. The sample carries around 170,000 clones, about 81% recorded once. CDR3 length: 15 residues. In germline, CDR1 is WNHNN, CDR2 SYGVQD (reference sequence). With V trimmed by 8 bases and J by 2 bases, 8 bases remained unmatched. This clonotype originated in a man between 40 and 49 years old in good health and CMV-seronegative. The genes are TRBV10-1 and TRBJ2-1, with 8 positions matching TRBD1. The specimen sequenced was PBMCs. CDR3 sequence: CASGGIQGAYNEQFF. The DNA for the CDR3 is TGCGCCAGCGGCGGAATACAGGGGGCCTACAATGAGCAGTTCTTC.